This record concerns one TCR beta chain sequence. Its specificity is unknown. Busulfan-fludarabine conditioning, marrow transplant, and cyclophosphamide on days +3 and +4 were administered. Assay: immunoSEQ multiplex PCR; the TCRdb copy retains only in-frame clones and omits some. The sample comprises about 15,000 clones, about 90% of which are singletons, and 0.5% to 0.6% rests with the top ten. The data stem from a study of T cells after posttransplantation cyclophosphamide. Study-wide points: Donor-recipient repertoire similarity was low at 1-2 months, rising over year one. Skin or GI-infiltrating T cells shared few TRB sequences with blood. Recipient CMV seropositivity and CMV reactivation strongly tracked TRB clonality.

V was shortened by 5 bases and J by 0 bases, with 7 bases between the two germline ends. The CDR3 runs to 13 residues. Germline lookup yields CDR1 MNHEY and CDR2 SVGAGI. This chain connects TRBV6-5 to TRBJ1-2; D unclear. Sample: CD4+ T cells sorted from blood, taken after allogeneic stem cell transplant with posttransplant cyclophosphamide. The TCR originated in a male patient aged 55 to 70 who received an allogeneic stem cell transplant from a related donor and was CMV-positive. Some T cells may be supplied by the graft donor. CDR3 amino acids: CASSPGANYGYTF. For the CDR3, the DNA is TGTGCCAGCAGTCCCGGAGCTAACTATGGCTACACCTTC.